This TCR beta chain was recorded in a study of cytomegalovirus exposure and HLA in healthy donors. About the study: Earlier work reported approximately 110 million unique TCR beta sequences from some 170 million T cells. Notes on the study in general: Links to common viral pathogens appeared, in a later analysis, for several of the most significant clusters. Analyzed later, most CMV-associated TCR beta chains appeared HLA-restricted. Follow-up analysis found HLA locus-dependent TCR association rates, highest for DRB1 and lowest for HLA-C.

The germline V gene encodes CDR1 GTSNPN and CDR2 SVGIG (reference sequence). This CDR3 comprises 14 residues. PCR primers comprised 60 Vbeta and 13 Jbeta primers. TCRdb keeps only in-frame clones here, not all; method: immunoSEQ multiplex PCR. The data hold around 130,000 clones, with 70% to 85% observed a single time. Of note for this clone: Its target is not known.

Sequencing was performed on PBMCs. V and J are TRBV30 and TRBJ2-5; 7 positions agree with TRBD1. The DNA end is a closer match to TRBJ2-7, so the J assignment may be wrong. The TCR was taken from a man in his forties or fifties in good health and CMV-seronegative. The CDR3 DNA reads TGTGCCTGGGGCGCCGGGACAGCAACCTACGAGCAGTACTTC. It codes for CAWGAGTATYEQYF.